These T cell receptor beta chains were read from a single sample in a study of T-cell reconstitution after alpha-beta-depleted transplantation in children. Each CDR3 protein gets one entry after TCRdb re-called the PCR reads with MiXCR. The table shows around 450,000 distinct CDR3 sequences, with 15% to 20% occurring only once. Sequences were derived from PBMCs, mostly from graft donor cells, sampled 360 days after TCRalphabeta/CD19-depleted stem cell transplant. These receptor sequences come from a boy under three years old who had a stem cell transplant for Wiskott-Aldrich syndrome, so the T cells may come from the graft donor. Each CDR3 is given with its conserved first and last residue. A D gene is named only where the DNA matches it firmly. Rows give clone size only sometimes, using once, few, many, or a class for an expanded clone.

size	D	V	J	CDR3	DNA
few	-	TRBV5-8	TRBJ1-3	CASSLGDRGGNTIYF	TGTGCCAGCAGCTTGGGAGACAGAGGAGGAAACACCATATATTTT
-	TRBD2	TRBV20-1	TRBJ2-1	CSAQRGPHEQFF	TGCAGTGCTCAGCGGGGGCCCCATGAGCAGTTCTTC
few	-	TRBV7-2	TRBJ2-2	CASNLVGWDTGELFF	TGTGCCAGCAACTTAGTAGGTTGGGACACCGGGGAGCTGTTTTTT
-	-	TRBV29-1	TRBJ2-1	CSVSTSPYNEQFF	TGCAGCGTTAGTACTAGCCCCTACAATGAGCAGTTCTTC
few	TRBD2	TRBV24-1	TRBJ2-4	CATSAPREGRGNIQYF	TGTGCCACCAGTGCCCCCCGGGAGGGAAGGGGAAACATTCAGTACTTC
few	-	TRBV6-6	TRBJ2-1	CASSYINNEQFF	TGTGCCAGCAGTTACATCAACAATGAGCAGTTCTTC
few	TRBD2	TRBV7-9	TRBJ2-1	CASMMYLAGGWGKQFF	TGTGCCAGCATGATGTACCTAGCGGGGGGCTGGGGAAAGCAGTTCTTC
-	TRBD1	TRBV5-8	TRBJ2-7	CASSFPGGYEQYF	TGTGCCAGCAGCTTTCCAGGGGGCTACGAGCAGTACTTC
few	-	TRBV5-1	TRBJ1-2	CASSLAGYYGYTF	TGCGCCAGCAGCTTGGCGGGGTACTATGGCTACACCTTC
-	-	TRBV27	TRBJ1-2	CASSLFQGSGGYTF	TGTGCCAGCAGTTTATTCCAGGGTTCGGGAGGCTACACCTTC
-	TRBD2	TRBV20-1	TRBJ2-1	CSASSDSGTYNEQFF	TGCAGTGCTAGCTCTGATAGCGGGACTTACAATGAGCAGTTCTTC
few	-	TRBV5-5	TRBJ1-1	CASSLAGYAEAFF	TGTGCCAGCAGCTTGGCGGGGTACGCTGAAGCTTTCTTT
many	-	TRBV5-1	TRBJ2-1	CASSFVSYNEQFF	TGCGCCAGCAGCTTCGTCAGTTACAATGAGCAGTTCTTC
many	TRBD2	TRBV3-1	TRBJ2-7	CASSRGGLAGDQYF	TGTGCCAGCAGCCGGGGAGGACTAGCGGGGGATCAGTACTTC
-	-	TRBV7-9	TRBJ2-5	CASRRGAQYF	TGTGCCAGCAGGAGGGGGGCCCAGTACTTC
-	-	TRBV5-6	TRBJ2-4	CASGFRDRLAKNIQYF	TGTGCCAGCGGCTTCCGGGATCGCCTAGCCAAAAACATTCAGTACTTC
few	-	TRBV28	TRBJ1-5	CASSLISQPQHF	TGTGCCAGCAGTCTCATCAGTCAGCCCCAGCATTTT
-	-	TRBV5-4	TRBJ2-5	CASSLGPRNGETQYF	TGTGCCAGCAGCTTGGGCCCCCGAAACGGGGAGACCCAGTACTTC
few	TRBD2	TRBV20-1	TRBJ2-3	CSASPLSGRADTQYF	TGCAGTGCTAGTCCCCTCTCCGGGAGGGCAGATACGCAGTATTTT
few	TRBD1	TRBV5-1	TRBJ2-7	CASSLVDRGNEQYF	TGCGCCAGCAGCTTGGTGGACAGGGGCAACGAGCAGTACTTC
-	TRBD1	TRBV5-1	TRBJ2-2	CASSRGTGNTGELFF	TGCGCCAGCAGCCGCGGGACAGGGAACACCGGGGAGCTGTTTTTT
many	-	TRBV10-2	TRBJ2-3	CASSERDLGDTQYF	TGCGCCAGCAGTGAGAGGGACCTTGGAGATACGCAGTATTTT
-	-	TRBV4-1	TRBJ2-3	CASSQRIRASVTDTQYF	TGCGCCAGCAGCCAACGGATCAGGGCCTCGGTCACAGATACGCAGTATTTT
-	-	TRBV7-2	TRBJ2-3	CASSLFGSRTDTQYF	TGTGCCAGCAGCTTATTTGGGAGTAGGACAGATACGCAGTATTTT
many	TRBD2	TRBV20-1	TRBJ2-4	CSAGTSGRGAKNIQYF	TGCAGTGCTGGGACTAGCGGGAGAGGAGCCAAAAACATTCAGTACTTC
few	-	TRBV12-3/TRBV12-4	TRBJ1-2	CASSFSSDVGYTF	TGTGCCAGCAGTTTTAGTTCGGACGTGGGCTACACCTTC
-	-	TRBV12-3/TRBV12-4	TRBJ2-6	CASRPVDSGANVLTF	TGTGCCAGCAGGCCGGTAGATTCTGGGGCCAACGTCCTGACTTTC
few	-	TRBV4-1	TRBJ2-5	CASSQLTPGLETQYF	TGCGCCAGCAGCCAGTTGACCCCGGGGTTAGAGACCCAGTACTTC
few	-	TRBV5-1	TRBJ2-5	CASSNKQRIQETQYF	TGCGCCAGCAGCAACAAACAGAGAATCCAAGAGACCCAGTACTTC
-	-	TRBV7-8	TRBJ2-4	CASSFSGLVAKNIQYF	TGTGCCAGCAGCTTTTCAGGGCTCGTGGCCAAAAACATTCAGTACTTC
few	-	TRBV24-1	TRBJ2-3	CATSVGGAPADTQYF	TGTGCCACCAGTGTGGGGGGGGCGCCCGCAGATACGCAGTATTTT